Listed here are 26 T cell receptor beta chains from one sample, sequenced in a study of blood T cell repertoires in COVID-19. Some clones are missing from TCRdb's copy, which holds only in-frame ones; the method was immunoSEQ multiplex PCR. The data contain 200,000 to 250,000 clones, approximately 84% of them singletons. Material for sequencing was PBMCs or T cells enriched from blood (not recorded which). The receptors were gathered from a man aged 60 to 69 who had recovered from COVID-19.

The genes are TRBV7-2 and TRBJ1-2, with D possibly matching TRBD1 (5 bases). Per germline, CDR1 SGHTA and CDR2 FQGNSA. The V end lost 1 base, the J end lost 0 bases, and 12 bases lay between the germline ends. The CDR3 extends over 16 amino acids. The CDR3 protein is CASSLGWGEANYGYTF. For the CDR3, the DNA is TGTGCCAGCAGCTTAGGCTGGGGGGAGGCTAACTATGGCTACACCTTC.

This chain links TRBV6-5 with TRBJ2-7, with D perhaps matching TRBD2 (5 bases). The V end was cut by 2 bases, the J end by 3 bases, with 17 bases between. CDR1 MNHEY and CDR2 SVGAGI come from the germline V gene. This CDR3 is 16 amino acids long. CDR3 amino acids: CASSYRTAGEGYEQYF. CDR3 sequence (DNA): TGTGCCAGCAGTTACCGAACGGCAGGAGAGGGCTACGAGCAGTACTTC.

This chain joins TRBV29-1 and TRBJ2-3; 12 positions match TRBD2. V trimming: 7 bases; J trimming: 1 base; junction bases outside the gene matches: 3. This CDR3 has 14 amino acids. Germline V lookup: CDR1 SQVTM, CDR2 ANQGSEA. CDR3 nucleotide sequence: TGCAGCGCCCGACTAGCGGGGGGCACAGATACGCAGTATTTT. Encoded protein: CSARLAGGTDTQYF.

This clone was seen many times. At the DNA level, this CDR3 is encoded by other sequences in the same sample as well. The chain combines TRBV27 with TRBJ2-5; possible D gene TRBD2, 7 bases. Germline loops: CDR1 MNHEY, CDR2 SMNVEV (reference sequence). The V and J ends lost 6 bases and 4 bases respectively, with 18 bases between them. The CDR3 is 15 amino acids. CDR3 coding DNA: TGTGCCAGCAGGGGGGAGGGGGGAGTGAGAGAGACCCAGTACTTC. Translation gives CASRGEGGVRETQYF.

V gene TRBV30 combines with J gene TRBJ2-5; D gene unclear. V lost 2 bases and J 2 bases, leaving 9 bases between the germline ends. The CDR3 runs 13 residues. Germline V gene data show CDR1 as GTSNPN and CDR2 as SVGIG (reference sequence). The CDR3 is CAWSSPGQETQYF. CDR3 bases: TGTGCCTGGAGTTCGCCAGGACAAGAGACCCAGTACTTC.

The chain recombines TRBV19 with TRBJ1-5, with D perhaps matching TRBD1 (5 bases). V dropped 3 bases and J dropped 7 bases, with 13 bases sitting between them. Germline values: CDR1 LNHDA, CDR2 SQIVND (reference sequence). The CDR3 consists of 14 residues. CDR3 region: CASSIVPGGQPQHF. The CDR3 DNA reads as TGTGCCAGTAGTATTGTACCCGGGGGGCAGCCCCAGCATTTT.

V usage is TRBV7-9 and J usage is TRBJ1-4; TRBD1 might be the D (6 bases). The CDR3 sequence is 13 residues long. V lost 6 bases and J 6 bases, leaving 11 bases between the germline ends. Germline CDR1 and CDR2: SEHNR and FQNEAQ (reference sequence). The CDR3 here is CASRGAGHEKLFF. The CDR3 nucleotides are TGTGCCAGCAGGGGGGCAGGCCATGAAAAACTGTTTTTT.

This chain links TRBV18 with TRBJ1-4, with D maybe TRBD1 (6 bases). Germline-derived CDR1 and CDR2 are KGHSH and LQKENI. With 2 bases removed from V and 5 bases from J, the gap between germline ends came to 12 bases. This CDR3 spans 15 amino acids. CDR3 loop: CASSPTGTQNEKLFF. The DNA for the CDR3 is TGTGCCAGCTCACCAACCGGGACACAGAATGAAAAACTGTTTTTT.

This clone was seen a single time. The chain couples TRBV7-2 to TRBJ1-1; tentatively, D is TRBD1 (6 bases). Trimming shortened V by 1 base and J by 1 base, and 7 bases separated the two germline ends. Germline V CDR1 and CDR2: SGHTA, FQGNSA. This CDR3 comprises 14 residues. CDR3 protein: CASSLVGGNTEAFF. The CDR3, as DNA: TGTGCCAGCAGCTTAGTAGGGGGGAACACTGAAGCTTTCTTT.

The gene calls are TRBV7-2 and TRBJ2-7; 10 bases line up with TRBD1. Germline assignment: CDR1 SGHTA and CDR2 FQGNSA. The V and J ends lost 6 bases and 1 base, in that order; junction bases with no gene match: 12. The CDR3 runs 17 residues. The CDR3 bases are TGTGCCAGCAGTCAGGGAGGCTCGGGACAGGGGTCCTACGAGCAGTACTTC. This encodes CASSQGGSGQGSYEQYF.

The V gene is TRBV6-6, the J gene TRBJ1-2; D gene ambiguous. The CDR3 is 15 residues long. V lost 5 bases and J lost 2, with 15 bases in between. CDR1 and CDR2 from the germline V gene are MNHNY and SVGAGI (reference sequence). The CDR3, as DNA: TGTGCCAGCAGTGCCCCGGTCACCAGGAACTATGGCTACACCTTC. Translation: CASSAPVTRNYGYTF.

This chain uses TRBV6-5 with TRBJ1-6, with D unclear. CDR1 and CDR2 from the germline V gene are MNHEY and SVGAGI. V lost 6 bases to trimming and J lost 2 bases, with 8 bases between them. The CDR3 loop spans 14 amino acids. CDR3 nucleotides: TGTGCCAGCAGGAGGGCCACCTATAATTCACCCCTCCACTTT. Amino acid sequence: CASRRATYNSPLHF.

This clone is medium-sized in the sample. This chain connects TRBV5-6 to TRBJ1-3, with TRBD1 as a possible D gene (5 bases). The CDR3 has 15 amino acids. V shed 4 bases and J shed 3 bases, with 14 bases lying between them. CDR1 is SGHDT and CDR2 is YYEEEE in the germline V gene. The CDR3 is CASSPGPQGGNTIYF. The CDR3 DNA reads TGTGCCAGCAGCCCCGGGCCCCAGGGTGGAAACACCATATATTTT.

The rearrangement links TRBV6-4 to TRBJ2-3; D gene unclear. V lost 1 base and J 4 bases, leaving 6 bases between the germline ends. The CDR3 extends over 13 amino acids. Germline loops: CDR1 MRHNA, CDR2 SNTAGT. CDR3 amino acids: CASSDWSSDTQYF. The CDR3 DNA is TGTGCCAGCAGTGACTGGAGTTCAGATACGCAGTATTTT.

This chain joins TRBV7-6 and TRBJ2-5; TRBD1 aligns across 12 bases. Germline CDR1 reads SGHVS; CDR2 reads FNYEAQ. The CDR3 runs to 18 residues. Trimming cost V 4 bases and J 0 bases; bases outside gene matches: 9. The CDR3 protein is CASSSRPGQGAYQETQYF. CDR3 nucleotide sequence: TGTGCCAGCAGCTCACGACCGGGACAGGGGGCTTACCAAGAGACCCAGTACTTC. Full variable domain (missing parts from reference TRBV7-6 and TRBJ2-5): GAGVSQSPRYKVTKRGQDVALRCDPISGHVSLYWYRQALGQGPEFLTYFNYEAQQDKSGLPNDRFSAERPEGSISTLTIQRTEQRDSAMYRCASSSRPGQGAYQETQYFGPGTRLLVL.

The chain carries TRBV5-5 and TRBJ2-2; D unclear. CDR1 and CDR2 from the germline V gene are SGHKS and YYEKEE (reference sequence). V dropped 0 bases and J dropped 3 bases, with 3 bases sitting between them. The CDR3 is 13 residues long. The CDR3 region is CASSLVDTGELFF. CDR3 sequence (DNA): TGTGCCAGCAGCTTGGTAGACACCGGGGAGCTGTTTTTT.

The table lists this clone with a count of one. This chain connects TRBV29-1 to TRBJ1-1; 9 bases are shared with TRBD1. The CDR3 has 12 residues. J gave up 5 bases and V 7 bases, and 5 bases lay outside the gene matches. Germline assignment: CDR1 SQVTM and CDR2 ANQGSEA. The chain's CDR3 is CSAGTGRTEAFF. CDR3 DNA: TGCAGCGCTGGGACAGGGAGGACTGAAGCTTTCTTT.

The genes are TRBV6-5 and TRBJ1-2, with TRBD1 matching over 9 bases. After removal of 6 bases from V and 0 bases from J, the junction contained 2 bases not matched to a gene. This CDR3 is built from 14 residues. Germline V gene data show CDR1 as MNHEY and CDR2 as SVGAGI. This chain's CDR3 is CASRRDRANYGYTF. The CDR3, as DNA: TGTGCCAGCAGAAGGGACAGGGCTAACTATGGCTACACCTTC.

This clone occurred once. As DNA, the CDR3 is TGTGCCAGCAGCTTCTGGACAGGGACGGCTGAAGCTTTCTTT. Its translation: CASSFWTGTAEAFF. J is TRBJ1-1 and V is TRBV11-3, with TRBD1 matching over 8 bases. There are 14 residues in the CDR3. V lost 3 bases and J lost 6; bases outside the gene matches: 6. From germline, CDR1 is SGHNT and CDR2 YENEEA.

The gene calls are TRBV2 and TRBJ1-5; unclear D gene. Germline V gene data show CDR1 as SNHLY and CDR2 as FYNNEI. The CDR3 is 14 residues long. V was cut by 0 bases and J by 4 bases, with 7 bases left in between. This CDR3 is CASSEARRNQPQHF. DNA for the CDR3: TGTGCCAGCAGTGAAGCAAGGCGGAATCAGCCCCAGCATTTT.

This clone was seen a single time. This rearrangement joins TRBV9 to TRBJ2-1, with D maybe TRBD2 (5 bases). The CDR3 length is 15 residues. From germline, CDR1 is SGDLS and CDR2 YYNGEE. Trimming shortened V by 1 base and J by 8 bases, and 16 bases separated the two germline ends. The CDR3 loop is CASSVSLVRVDEQFF. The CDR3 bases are TGTGCCAGCAGCGTATCTCTGGTGCGGGTCGATGAGCAGTTCTTC.

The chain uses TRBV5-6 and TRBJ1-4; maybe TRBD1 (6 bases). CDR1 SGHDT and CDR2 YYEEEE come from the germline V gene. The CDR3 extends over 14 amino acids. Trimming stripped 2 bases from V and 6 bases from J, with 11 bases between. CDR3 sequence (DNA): TGTGCCAGCAGCTTAGGGGGGGATTATGAAAAACTGTTTTTT. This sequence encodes CASSLGGDYEKLFF. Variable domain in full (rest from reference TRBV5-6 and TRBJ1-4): DAGVTQSPTHLIKTRGQQVTLRCSPKSGHDTVSWYQQALGQGPQFIFQYYEEEERQRGNFPDRFSGHQFPNYSSELNVNALLLGDSALYLCASSLGGDYEKLFFGSGTQLSVL.

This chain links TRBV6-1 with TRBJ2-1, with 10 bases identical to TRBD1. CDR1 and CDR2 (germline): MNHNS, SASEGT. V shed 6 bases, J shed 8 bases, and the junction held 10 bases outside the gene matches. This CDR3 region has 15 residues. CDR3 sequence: CASSSLDRGIDEQFF. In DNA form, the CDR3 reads TGTGCCAGCAGCTCCTTGGACAGGGGGATAGATGAGCAGTTCTTC.

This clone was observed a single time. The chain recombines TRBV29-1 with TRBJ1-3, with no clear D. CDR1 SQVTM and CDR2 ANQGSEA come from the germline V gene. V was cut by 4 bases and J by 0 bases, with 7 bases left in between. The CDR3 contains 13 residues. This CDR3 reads CSVAVSSGNTIYF. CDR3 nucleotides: TGCAGCGTTGCGGTTAGCTCTGGAAACACCATATATTTT.

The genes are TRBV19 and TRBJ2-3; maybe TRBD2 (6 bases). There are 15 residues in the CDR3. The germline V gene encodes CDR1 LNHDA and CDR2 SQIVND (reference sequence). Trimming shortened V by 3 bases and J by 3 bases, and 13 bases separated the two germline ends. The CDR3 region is CASSMGSAGTDTQYF. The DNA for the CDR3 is TGTGCCAGTAGTATGGGGTCCGCGGGAACAGATACGCAGTATTTT.

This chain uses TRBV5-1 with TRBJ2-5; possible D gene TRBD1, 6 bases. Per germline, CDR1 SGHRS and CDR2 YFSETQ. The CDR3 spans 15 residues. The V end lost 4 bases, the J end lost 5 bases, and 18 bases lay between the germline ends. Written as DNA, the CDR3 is TGCGCCAGCAGCGCGGGCCAAGGGGGTTACGAGACCCAGTACTTC. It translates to CASSAGQGGYETQYF.